The rows below give T cell receptor beta chains drawn from one sample of a study of blood T cell repertoires in COVID-19. TCRdb's table, derived via immunoSEQ multiplex PCR, lists solely in-frame clones and lacks some. The sample lists fewer than 250,000 clones; 80% to 90% were seen once. The sample taken for sequencing was peripheral blood. These receptors all come from a man aged 45-65 years with active or convalescent COVID-19. The CDR3 runs from the conserved cysteine through the conserved F or W.

v_call: TRBV7-2; cdr3_length: 13; j_call: TRBJ1-1; cdr3_aa: CASSLITGTEAFF
v_call: TRBV5-4; cdr3_length: 15; j_call: TRBJ2-3; cdr3_aa: CASSPSSGATDTQYF
v_call: TRBV18; cdr3_length: 13; j_call: TRBJ1-2; cdr3_aa: CASSYRGSYGYTF
v_call: TRBV5-1; cdr3_length: 17; j_call: TRBJ2-5; cdr3_aa: CASSLALAGGPLETQYF
v_call: TRBV19; cdr3_length: 13; j_call: TRBJ1-5; cdr3_aa: CASSRQGGEPQHF
v_call: TRBV14; cdr3_length: 13; j_call: TRBJ2-7; cdr3_aa: CASSQGRGNEQYF
v_call: TRBV29-1; cdr3_length: 13; j_call: TRBJ2-5; cdr3_aa: CSAEGTGGETQYF
v_call: TRBV21-1; cdr3_length: 15; j_call: TRBJ1-1; cdr3_aa: CASNPGSGGSTEAFF
v_call: TRBV27; cdr3_length: 13; j_call: TRBJ1-2; cdr3_aa: CASSPSPSYGYTF
v_call: TRBV6-4; cdr3_length: 18; j_call: TRBJ2-1; cdr3_aa: CASSDPRHKREGVNEQFF
v_call: TRBV9; cdr3_length: 20; j_call: TRBJ2-3; cdr3_aa: CASSAPRGTGNPMGTDTQYF
v_call: TRBV4-3; cdr3_length: 15; j_call: TRBJ2-2; cdr3_aa: CASSQARGSTGELFF
v_call: TRBV28; cdr3_length: 15; j_call: TRBJ2-6; cdr3_aa: CASSAQVSGANVLTF
v_call: TRBV9; cdr3_length: 17; j_call: TRBJ1-2; cdr3_aa: CASSVDSGFQGNYGYTF
v_call: TRBV20-1; cdr3_length: 10; j_call: TRBJ1-4; cdr3_aa: CSALNEKLFF
v_call: TRBV7-2; cdr3_length: 15; j_call: TRBJ1-1; cdr3_aa: CASSADRVMNTEAFF
v_call: TRBV28; cdr3_length: 11; j_call: TRBJ1-1; cdr3_aa: CATVEGREAFF
v_call: TRBV20-1; cdr3_length: 13; j_call: TRBJ1-1; cdr3_aa: CSASSSWETEAFF
v_call: TRBV20-1; cdr3_length: 10; j_call: TRBJ1-4; cdr3_aa: CSARREKLFF
v_call: TRBV6-2/TRBV6-3; cdr3_length: 16; j_call: TRBJ1-1; cdr3_aa: CASSRPQGREGTEAFF
v_call: TRBV7-9; cdr3_length: 14; j_call: TRBJ2-7; cdr3_aa: CASSRQAGSYEQYF
v_call: TRBV4-1; cdr3_length: 15; j_call: TRBJ1-2; cdr3_aa: CASSQGGSGDYGYTF
v_call: TRBV18; cdr3_length: 15; j_call: TRBJ1-1; cdr3_aa: CASSPSGGQVTEAFF
v_call: TRBV6-5; cdr3_length: 13; j_call: TRBJ1-6; cdr3_aa: CASSRDINSPLHF
v_call: TRBV24-1; cdr3_length: 15; j_call: TRBJ2-1; cdr3_aa: CATSDALAGGYEQFF
v_call: TRBV7-2; cdr3_length: 15; j_call: TRBJ1-5; cdr3_aa: CASSPSGGSNQPQHF
v_call: TRBV5-1; cdr3_length: 13; j_call: TRBJ2-7; cdr3_aa: CATRREARYEQYF
v_call: TRBV9; cdr3_length: 15; j_call: TRBJ2-2; cdr3_aa: CASSVFGTVTGELFF
v_call: TRBV9; cdr3_length: 15; j_call: TRBJ1-2; cdr3_aa: CASSVNAVLGYGYTF
v_call: TRBV5-1; cdr3_length: 15; j_call: TRBJ2-7; cdr3_aa: CASSLVGQGMGQQYF
v_call: TRBV19; cdr3_length: 14; j_call: TRBJ2-2; cdr3_aa: CASSSGANTGELFF
v_call: TRBV27; cdr3_length: 14; j_call: TRBJ2-7; cdr3_aa: CASSLGQGAREQYF
v_call: TRBV6-5; cdr3_length: 14; j_call: TRBJ2-7; cdr3_aa: CASSLLASSYEQYF
v_call: TRBV7-2; cdr3_length: 17; j_call: TRBJ1-6; cdr3_aa: CASSLGGLRVYNSPLHF
v_call: TRBV6-5; cdr3_length: 13; j_call: TRBJ1-2; cdr3_aa: CASRDSANYGYTF